These 5 T cell receptor beta chains share one sample of origin, sequenced in a study of T cell repertoires in cytomegalovirus infection. TCRdb independently ran MiXCR on the reads; one entry per CDR3 protein. The sample records 450,000 to 600,000 distinct CDR3 sequences, 40% to 50% being singletons. Antigens for these TCRs are unknown. Sample: cultured PBMCs, taken from culture after CMV antigen stimulation. These receptors were collected from a human donor in good health (CMV status not recorded). Some clones in this sample may be carry-over from other donors' samples.

This clonotype has a handful of counts. The V call is TRBV7-9, the J call TRBJ2-1; TRBD1 agrees at 7 bases. Germline CDR1 SEHNR, CDR2 FQNEAQ (reference sequence). This CDR3 contains 13 residues. Trimming at V came to 7 bases and at J to 8 bases, leaving 8 bases not matched to a gene. This CDR3 reads CASTAKTGHEQFF. DNA for the CDR3: TGTGCCAGCACCGCGAAGACAGGGCATGAGCAGTTCTTC.

V usage is TRBV4-3 and J usage is TRBJ1-5, with unresolved D. CDR3 length equals 15 residues. The V end lost 0 bases, the J end lost 7 bases, and 13 bases lay between the germline ends. Germline CDR1 LGHNA, CDR2 YSLEER. The CDR3 spells CASSQDRLGWQPQHF. The CDR3, as DNA: TGCGCCAGCAGCCAAGATCGGCTGGGGTGGCAGCCCCAGCATTTT.

This clonotype has just a few counts. The chain recombines TRBV11-2 with TRBJ2-7; D is uncertain. Germline lookup yields CDR1 SGHAT and CDR2 FQNNGV. The ends were cut back, 5 bases at V and 3 bases at J, with 5 bases in the middle. There are 11 residues in the CDR3. This CDR3 is CASSQLYEQYF. The CDR3 region has the DNA TGTGCCAGCAGCCAACTCTACGAGCAGTACTTC.

The chain uses TRBV6-1 and TRBJ1-1; weak D call: TRBD1 (6 bases). Looked up from germline, CDR1 is MNHNS and CDR2 is SASEGT. Between the trimmed V and J ends, which lost 3 bases and 0 bases, there was a span of 17 bases. This CDR3 comprises 17 residues. The CDR3 loop reads CASSDGDRPIMNTEAFF. CDR3 DNA sequence: TGTGCCAGCAGTGATGGAGACAGGCCTATTATGAACACTGAAGCTTTCTTT.

This chain links TRBV7-2 with TRBJ2-7; D is possibly TRBD2 (6 bases). The V end lost 2 bases, the J end lost 5 bases, and 16 bases lay between the germline ends. The germline gives CDR1 SGHTA, CDR2 FQGNSA. This CDR3 comprises 15 residues. The CDR3 loop is CASSLMIGGVHEQYF. The CDR3 nucleotides are TGTGCCAGCAGCTTAATGATCGGCGGGGTTCACGAGCAGTACTTC. Full variable domain (rest looked up from reference TRBV7-2 and TRBJ2-7): GAGVSQSPSNKVTEKGKDVELRCDPISGHTALYWYRQSLGQGLEFLIYFQGNSAPDKSGLPSDRFSAERTGGSVSTLTIQRTQQEDSAVYLCASSLMIGGVHEQYFGPGTRLTVT.